The 25 T cell receptor beta chains reported below all come from one sample, sequenced in a study of cytotoxic CD8 clonotypes in ibrutinib-treated CLL. Here immunoSEQ multiplex PCR was the method, and the copy in TCRdb shows in-frame clones only, minus some. This sample has some 200,000 clones; over 60% occur once, and the top ten carry roughly 12%. Sequences were derived from PBMCs, sampled after 24 months of ibrutinib treatment. These receptors were taken from a human donor with chronic lymphocytic leukemia.

This chain joins TRBV15 and TRBJ2-7, with TRBD2 identical over 12 bases. Germline V gives CDR1 LNHNV, CDR2 YYDKDF (reference sequence). The length of the CDR3 is 16 residues. The V gene end was trimmed by 3 bases and the J gene end by 5 bases; junction bases not matched to a gene: 8. The CDR3 sequence is CATSRGPTSGSHEQYF. DNA of the CDR3: TGTGCCACCAGCAGGGGGCCGACTAGCGGGAGCCACGAGCAGTACTTC.

V gene TRBV7-9 combines with J gene TRBJ2-1; 7 bases match TRBD2. The CDR3 is 16 residues long. Germline CDR1 SEHNR, CDR2 FQNEAQ (reference sequence). V gave up 0 bases and J gave up 0 bases; unmatched junction bases: 2. CDR3 loop: CASSLAASGSYNEQFF. The CDR3 DNA is TGTGCCAGCAGCTTAGCGGCTAGCGGCTCCTACAATGAGCAGTTCTTC.

This clone was seen a handful of times. V gene TRBV6-5 combines with J gene TRBJ2-2; D is ambiguous. This CDR3 is 14 amino acids long. V was shortened by 1 base and J by 8 bases, with 11 bases between the two germline ends. The germline gives CDR1 MNHEY, CDR2 SVGAGI. CDR3 residues: CASSYLLGFGELFF. The CDR3 nucleotides are TGTGCCAGCAGTTACTTGCTCGGTTTTGGGGAGCTGTTTTTT.

J is TRBJ2-5 and V is TRBV9; D is undetermined. The V gene's germline CDR1 is SGDLS and CDR2 YYNGEE. Between the trimmed V and J ends, which lost 4 bases and 5 bases, there was a span of 12 bases. The CDR3 sequence is 13 residues long. As DNA, the CDR3 is TGTGCCAGCAGCATTCCCCCCTGGGAGACCCAGTACTTC. Its protein is CASSIPPWETQYF.

This clone was recorded a few times. The chain carries TRBV2 and TRBJ2-7; maybe TRBD1 (6 bases). Germline V gene lookup returns CDR1 SNHLY and CDR2 FYNNEI. The CDR3 covers 11 residues. Trimming pared 8 bases from V and 2 bases from J, leaving 7 bases between. CDR3 residues: CASRTAYEQYF. The CDR3 bases are TGTGCCAGCCGGACAGCCTACGAGCAGTACTTC.

This clone is a singleton in its sample. Other nucleotide sequences from this sample produce the same CDR3. The chain joins TRBV9 to TRBJ2-3; 7 bases agree with TRBD1. CDR1 is SGDLS, CDR2 YYNGEE, per germline. The J segment lost 3 bases and the V segment lost 0 bases, leaving 4 bases of the junction unmatched. The CDR3 extends over 15 amino acids. The CDR3, as DNA: TGTGCCAGCAGCGTAGAACAGGGGAGAACAGATACGCAGTATTTT. Translated, it gives CASSVEQGRTDTQYF.

This sequence joins TRBV30 and TRBJ2-7, with 8 bases that match TRBD2. Germline V lookup: CDR1 GTSNPN, CDR2 SVGIG (reference sequence). This CDR3 is built from 13 residues. V lost 2 bases to trimming and J lost 4 bases; unmatched junction nucleotides: 4. The CDR3: CAWSQLADYEQYF. CDR3 sequence (DNA): TGTGCCTGGAGTCAACTAGCGGATTACGAGCAGTACTTC.

The gene calls are TRBV2 and TRBJ1-5; D is unclear. With 6 bases removed from V and 4 bases from J, the gap between germline ends came to 10 bases. This CDR3 comprises 13 residues. Germline V CDR1 and CDR2: SNHLY, FYNNEI. The CDR3 DNA reads as TGTGCCAGCAGAATTCAAATTAATCAGCCCCAGCATTTT. This codes for CASRIQINQPQHF.

This clone showed up just once. This chain links TRBV5-1 with TRBJ2-7; D remains unclear. CDR3 length: 14 amino acids. CDR1 and CDR2 (germline): SGHRS, YFSETQ. V gave up 0 bases and J gave up 2 bases, with 9 bases separating them. The CDR3 region is CASSLAGITYEQYF. The CDR3 DNA reads as TGCGCCAGCAGCTTGGCAGGCATTACCTACGAGCAGTACTTC.

The J gene is TRBJ2-2, the V gene TRBV21-1; the table's D call, TRBD2, has no DNA check behind it. TRBV21-1 represents a pseudogene. This CDR3 has 17 amino acids. CDR3 sequence (DNA): TGTGCCAGCAGCATCGGGACTAGCGGGAACATTACCGGGGAGCTGTTTTTT. Amino acids: CASSIGTSGNITGELFF.

The chain has TRBV2 and TRBJ2-1; D not certain. The CDR3 runs 12 residues. In germline, CDR1 is SNHLY, CDR2 FYNNEI. V gave up 3 bases and J gave up 6 bases, with 6 bases separating them. DNA for the CDR3: TGTGCCAGCAGTGATAGTGCCAATGAGCAGTTCTTC. It codes for CASSDSANEQFF.

This clone was seen a handful of times. This chain joins TRBV9 and TRBJ2-2, with 8 bases lining up with TRBD1. The J segment lost 5 bases and the V segment lost 3 bases, leaving 3 bases of the junction unmatched. CDR3 length equals 14 residues. CDR1 and CDR2 (germline): SGDLS, YYNGEE. This chain's CDR3 is CASSGQGRTGELFF. The CDR3 coding sequence is TGTGCCAGCAGCGGACAGGGGAGGACCGGGGAGCTGTTTTTT.

The CDR3, as DNA: TGTGCCAGCAACTGGGACCGAGCCTACGAGCAGTACTTC. Translation gives CASNWDRAYEQYF. V is TRBV6-5 and J is TRBJ2-7; the D call may be TRBD1 or TRBD2 (5 bases each). CDR1 MNHEY and CDR2 SVGAGI come from the germline V gene. V lost 7 bases and J 2 bases, leaving 12 bases between the germline ends. CDR3 length: 13 residues.

This chain joins TRBV4-3 and TRBJ2-7; no definite D call. V dropped 1 base and J dropped 5 bases, with 9 bases sitting between them. Germline-derived CDR1 and CDR2 are LGHNA and YSLEER. The CDR3 loop spans 13 amino acids. The CDR3 coding sequence is TGCGCCAGCAGCCAAGGTCATAGGGACGAGCAGTACTTC. Its translation: CASSQGHRDEQYF.

This clone has only one observation. The same CDR3 can be traced to other DNA sequences in this sample. The chain recombines TRBV7-8 with TRBJ1-5, with 8 bases aligning to TRBD1. V lost 5 bases, J lost 6 bases, and 12 bases stayed unmatched. Germline V gives CDR1 SGHVS, CDR2 FQNEAQ. The CDR3 spans 16 residues. The DNA for the CDR3 is TGTGCCAGCAGCGGAAGACAGGGGTTTGGCAGTCAGCCCCAGCATTTT. Translated, it gives CASSGRQGFGSQPQHF.

This sequence joins TRBV7-3 and TRBJ1-5; D is possibly TRBD1 (6 bases). Trimming removed 4 bases from V and 5 bases from J, with 12 bases in between. The CDR3 contains 14 residues. Germline assignment: CDR1 SGHTA and CDR2 FQGTGA. The CDR3 spells CASSSQGPHQPQHF. In DNA form, the CDR3 reads TGTGCCAGCAGCTCACAGGGCCCTCATCAGCCCCAGCATTTT.

This chain links TRBV11-1 with TRBJ1-1, with TRBD1 identical over 8 bases. V dropped 3 bases and J dropped 5; count of bases not matched to a gene: 5. The CDR3 is made up of 14 amino acids. Germline values: CDR1 SGHAT, CDR2 FQDESV (reference sequence). For the CDR3, the DNA is TGTGCCAGCAGCTTGCTGGACAGGGTAACTGAAGCTTTCTTT. Protein product: CASSLLDRVTEAFF.

This clone came up a few times. The V call is TRBV6-6, the J call TRBJ1-5; D ambiguous. The germline CDR1 and CDR2 sequences are MNHNY and SVGAGI (reference sequence). The length of the CDR3 is 14 residues. V was shortened by 2 bases and J by 6 bases, with 11 bases between the two germline ends. CDR3 coding DNA: TGTGCCAGCAGTTACACGGCAGGTGGTCAGCCCCAGCATTTT. It yields the protein CASSYTAGGQPQHF.

The chain is built from TRBV28 and TRBJ2-7, with 12 bases matching TRBD2. The trim removed 3 bases at V and 7 bases at J, leaving 19 bases unmatched. The CDR3 loop spans 19 amino acids. Germline V gives CDR1 MDHEN, CDR2 SYDVKM. The CDR3 loop reads CASSFRHRGPRGTSGEQYF. CDR3 bases: TGTGCCAGCAGTTTTCGCCACAGGGGACCCCGGGGGACTAGCGGGGAGCAGTACTTC.

The CDR3 nucleotides are TGTGCCAGCAGCTTCCTAGCGGGACTCACAGATACGCAGTATTTT. This encodes CASSFLAGLTDTQYF. This chain uses TRBV7-9 with TRBJ2-3, with 9 bases identical to TRBD2. J was trimmed by 2 bases and V by 3 bases; bases with no gene match: 3. The CDR3 is 15 residues long. From germline, CDR1 is SEHNR and CDR2 FQNEAQ (reference sequence).

The J gene is TRBJ2-3, the V gene TRBV11-2; D gene uncertain. Between the trimmed V and J ends, which lost 5 bases and 1 base, there was a span of 19 bases. The CDR3 length is 17 residues. Germline-derived CDR1 and CDR2 are SGHAT and FQNNGV. CDR3 sequence: CASSPRGPSVGTDTQYF. The CDR3 DNA sequence: TGTGCCAGCAGCCCACGAGGCCCCTCGGTGGGCACAGATACGCAGTATTTT.

This chain uses TRBV9 with TRBJ2-7, with TRBD1 matching 8 bases. The CDR3 runs to 16 residues. The trim removed 4 bases at V and 3 bases at J, leaving 12 bases unmatched. From germline, CDR1 is SGDLS and CDR2 YYNGEE. CDR3 sequence: CASSPRPGTGRYEQYF. The DNA of the CDR3 is TGTGCCAGCAGCCCCCGCCCAGGGACAGGTCGCTACGAGCAGTACTTC.

This chain connects TRBV2 to TRBJ2-5; 10 bases map to TRBD2. Germline V gene data show CDR1 as SNHLY and CDR2 as FYNNEI. The trim removed 8 bases at V and 5 bases at J, leaving 8 bases unmatched. The CDR3 runs to 14 residues. CDR3 loop: CASAGLAVGETQYF. The CDR3 DNA sequence: TGTGCCAGCGCTGGACTAGCGGTCGGGGAGACCCAGTACTTC.

This clone has just one count. The V gene is TRBV4-3, the J gene TRBJ1-2; TRBD1 aligns across 12 bases. J was trimmed by 6 bases and V by 4 bases; bases with no gene match: 15. The germline CDR1 and CDR2 sequences are LGHNA and YSLEER. The CDR3 runs 18 residues. CDR3 sequence (DNA): TGCGCCAGCAGCCCGACCGGGACAGGGGGCGATGGATTGGATGGCTACACCTTC. This encodes CASSPTGTGGDGLDGYTF.

This clone was seen only a few times. The chain links TRBV7-2 to TRBJ2-7; 7 bases align to TRBD1. The CDR3 has 13 amino acids. V dropped 4 bases and J dropped 3; count of bases not matched to a gene: 3. Germline lookup yields CDR1 SGHTA and CDR2 FQGNSA. CDR3 DNA sequence: TGTGCCAGCAGCTCCTGGGACAGCTACGAGCAGTACTTC. It yields the protein CASSSWDSYEQYF.